This T cell receptor (beta chain) was observed in a study of OX40 agonist ivuxolimab in advanced cancers. TCRdb's table, derived via immunoSEQ multiplex PCR, lists solely in-frame clones and lacks some. The sample holds 40,000 to 45,000 clones; 80% are singletons and the top ten take 10%. Germline V lookup: CDR1 SGHVS, CDR2 FNYEAQ. This CDR3 region has 20 residues. The trim removed 1 base at V and 0 bases at J, leaving 10 bases unmatched. Sequenced material: CD4+ or CD8+ T cells sorted from blood, taken in a trial of the OX40 agonist ivuxolimab. The receptor was derived from an adult with an advanced solid tumor such as melanoma, head and neck, liver or kidney cancer. The chain links TRBV7-6 to TRBJ1-5, with 12 bases aligning to TRBD1. The CDR3 loop reads CASSLGGTGGRSNSNQPQHF. The CDR3 DNA follows: TGTGCCAGCAGCTTAGGGGGGACAGGGGGCCGATCAAATAGCAATCAGCCCCAGCATTTT.